This T cell receptor (beta chain) was captured in a study of neurological immune-mediated disorders. Study-wide results and caveats: Clinical and MRI features did not associate with the cluster found in multiple sclerosis patients.

It was from 2 million PBMCs stored at -80 C that the unsorted libraries were obtained. This clonotype was recorded a few times. Its antigen remains unidentified. This may stem from a read error, because a much larger clone lies one nucleotide away. It was by 5'RACE with 10-nucleotide random UMIs that the cDNA was made. TCRdb passed the 5' RACE reads through MiXCR, listing each CDR3 protein once. This table holds around 58,000 distinct CDR3 sequences, approximately 3.6% found once. The length of the CDR3 is 14 residues. CDR1 and CDR2 from the germline V gene are SGHRS and YFSETQ. Source material: PBMCs. V gene TRBV5-1 combines with J gene TRBJ2-1; D might be TRBD2 (5 bases). This TCR was sampled from a woman aged 60-75 years with multiple sclerosis. The CDR3 loop is CASSFQRNYNAQFF. CDR3 sequence (DNA): TGCGCCAGCAGCTTCCAGCGGAATTACAATGCGCAGTTCTTC.